This T cell receptor beta chain was recorded in a study of Tregs in tolerant kidney transplant recipients. The germline gives CDR1 MNHEY, CDR2 SVGAGI. The germline V and J ends were trimmed by 8 bases and 1 base, with 17 bases remaining between them. The CDR3 runs to 15 residues. The table came from immunoSEQ multiplex PCR; TCRdb's copy has only in-frame clones and leaves some out. The repertoire holds some 69,000 clones, less than 90% seen once, with about 4% in the top ten. The sample was CD4+ T cells from blood. The chain recombines TRBV6-5 with TRBJ1-1; possible D gene TRBD1, 5 bases. This TCR was sampled from a human donor in good health. The CDR3 DNA sequence: TGTGCCAGCTTACCTTCGTCAGGGAAGAACACTGAAGCTTTCTTT. Protein product: CASLPSSGKNTEAFF.